The entry that follows covers one T cell receptor (beta chain) sequence. V trimming: 2 bases; J trimming: 2 bases; junction bases outside the gene matches: 1. CDR3 length equals 14 residues. Germline CDR1 SGHRS, CDR2 YFSETQ. This sample was taken from a study of naive and memory T cell subsets. Alpha and beta libraries were amplified separately from the second PCR onward. An equimolar mix of two oligonucleotides served as the beta constant-region primer for TRBC1 and TRBC2. From the UMI-ligation and nested PCR reads, TCRdb called clonotypes with MiXCR, one entry per CDR3 protein. The sample lists 140,000 to 150,000 distinct CDR3 sequences; more than 15% were seen once.

The chain recombines TRBV5-1 with TRBJ2-1; 7 positions match TRBD1. The specimen sequenced was naive CD4+ T cells from blood. The TCR was taken from a human donor in good health. The CDR3 is CASSFGTAYNEQFF. The CDR3, as DNA: TGCGCCAGCAGCTTCGGGACAGCCTACAATGAGCAGTTCTTC.